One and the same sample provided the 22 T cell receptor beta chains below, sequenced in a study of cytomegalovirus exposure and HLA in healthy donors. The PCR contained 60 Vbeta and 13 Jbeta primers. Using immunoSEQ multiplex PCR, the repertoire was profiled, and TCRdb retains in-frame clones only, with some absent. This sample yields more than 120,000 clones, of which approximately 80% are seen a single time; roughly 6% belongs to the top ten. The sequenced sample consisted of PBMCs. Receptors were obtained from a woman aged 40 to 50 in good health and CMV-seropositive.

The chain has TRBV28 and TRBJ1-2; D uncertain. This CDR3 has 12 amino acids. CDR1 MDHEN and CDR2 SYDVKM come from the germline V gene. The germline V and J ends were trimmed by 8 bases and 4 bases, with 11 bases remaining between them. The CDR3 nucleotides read TGTGCCAGCCTACCTTCCGGCTATGGCTACACCTTC. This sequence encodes CASLPSGYGYTF.

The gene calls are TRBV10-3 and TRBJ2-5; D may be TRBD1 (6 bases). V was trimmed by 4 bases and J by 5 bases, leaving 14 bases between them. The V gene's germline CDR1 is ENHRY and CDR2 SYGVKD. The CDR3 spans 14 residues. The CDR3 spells CAISVGGSRETQYF. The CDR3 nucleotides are TGTGCCATCAGTGTTGGGGGCTCAAGGGAGACCCAGTACTTC.

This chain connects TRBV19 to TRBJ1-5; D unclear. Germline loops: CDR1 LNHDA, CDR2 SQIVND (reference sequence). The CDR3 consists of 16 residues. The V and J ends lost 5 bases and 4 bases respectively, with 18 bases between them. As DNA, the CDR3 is TGTGCCAGTAGTCCCCAGTCCGCTACTATAAATCAGCCCCAGCATTTT. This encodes CASSPQSATINQPQHF. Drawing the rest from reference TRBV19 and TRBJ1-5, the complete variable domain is DGGITQSPKYLFRKEGQNVTLSCEQNLNHDAMYWYRQDPGQGLRLIYYSQIVNDFQKGDIAEGYSVSREKKESFPLTVTSAQKNPTAFYLCASSPQSATINQPQHFGDGTRLSIL.

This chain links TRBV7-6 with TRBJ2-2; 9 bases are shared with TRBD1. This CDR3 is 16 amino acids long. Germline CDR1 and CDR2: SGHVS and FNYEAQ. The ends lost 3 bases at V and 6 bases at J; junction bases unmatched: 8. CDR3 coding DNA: TGTGCCAGCAGCTTGGGACAGGGAGCTACCGCCGGGGAGCTGTTTTTT. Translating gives CASSLGQGATAGELFF. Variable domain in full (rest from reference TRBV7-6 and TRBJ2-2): GAGVSQSPRYKVTKRGQDVALRCDPISGHVSLYWYRQALGQGPEFLTYFNYEAQQDKSGLPNDRFSAERPEGSISTLTIQRTEQRDSAMYRCASSLGQGATAGELFFGEGSRLTVL.

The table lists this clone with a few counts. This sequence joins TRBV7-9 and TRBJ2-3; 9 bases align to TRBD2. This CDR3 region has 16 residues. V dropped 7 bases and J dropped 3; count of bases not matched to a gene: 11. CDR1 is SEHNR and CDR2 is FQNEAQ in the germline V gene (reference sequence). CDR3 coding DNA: TGTGCCAGCACCCCCCGCCGGCTAGCGGGAACAGATACGCAGTATTTT. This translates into CASTPRRLAGTDTQYF.

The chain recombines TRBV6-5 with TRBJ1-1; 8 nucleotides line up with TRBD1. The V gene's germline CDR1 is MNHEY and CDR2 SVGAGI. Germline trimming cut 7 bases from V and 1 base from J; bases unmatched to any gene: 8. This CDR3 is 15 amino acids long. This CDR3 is CASNMVGTGNTEAFF. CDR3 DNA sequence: TGTGCCAGCAATATGGTAGGGACAGGGAACACTGAAGCTTTCTTT.

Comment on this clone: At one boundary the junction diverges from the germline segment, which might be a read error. The CDR3 protein is CASSLDQAGALFF. The DNA of the CDR3 is TGTGCCAGCAGCTTAGATCAGGCAGGGGCGTTGTTTTTT. The chain joins TRBV11-2 to TRBJ2-3; D is perhaps TRBD1 (6 bases). This CDR3 region has 13 residues. Germline-derived CDR1 and CDR2 are SGHAT and FQNNGV.

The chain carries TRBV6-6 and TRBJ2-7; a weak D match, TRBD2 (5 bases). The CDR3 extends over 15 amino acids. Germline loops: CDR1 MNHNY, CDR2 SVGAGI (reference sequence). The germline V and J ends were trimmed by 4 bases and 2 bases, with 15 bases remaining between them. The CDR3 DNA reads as TGTGCCAGCAGTTTCTCGTCACTAGTAGCCTACGAGCAGTACTTC. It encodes CASSFSSLVAYEQYF.

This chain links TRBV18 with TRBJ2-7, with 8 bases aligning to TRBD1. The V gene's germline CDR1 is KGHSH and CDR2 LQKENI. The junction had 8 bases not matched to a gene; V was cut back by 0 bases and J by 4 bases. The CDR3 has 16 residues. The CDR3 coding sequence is TGTGCCAGCTCACCACCGAGAGGACAGGGTGTATACGAGCAGTACTTC. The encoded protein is CASSPPRGQGVYEQYF.

The CDR3 nucleotides are TGTGCCACCGGACAGGGGGAAAATTCACCCCTCCACTTT. Protein: CATGQGENSPLHF. The rearrangement links TRBV2 to TRBJ1-6; 10 bases are shared with TRBD1. Trimming cost V 10 bases and J 7 bases; bases outside gene matches: 4. CDR1 and CDR2 from the germline V gene are SNHLY and FYNNEI. The CDR3 runs to 13 residues. The whole variable domain, remainder taken from reference TRBV2 and TRBJ1-6, is EPEVTQTPSHQVTQMGQEVILRCVPISNHLYFYWYRQILGQKVEFLVSFYNNEISEKSEIFDDQFSVERPDGSNFTLKIRSTKLEDSAMYFCATGQGENSPLHFGNGTRLTVT.

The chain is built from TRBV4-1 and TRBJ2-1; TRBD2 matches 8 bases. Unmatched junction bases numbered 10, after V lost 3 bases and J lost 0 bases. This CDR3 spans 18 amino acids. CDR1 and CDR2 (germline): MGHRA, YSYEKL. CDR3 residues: CASSHPSGRGASYNEQFF. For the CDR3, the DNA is TGCGCCAGCAGCCACCCGAGTGGGCGGGGGGCCTCCTACAATGAGCAGTTCTTC.

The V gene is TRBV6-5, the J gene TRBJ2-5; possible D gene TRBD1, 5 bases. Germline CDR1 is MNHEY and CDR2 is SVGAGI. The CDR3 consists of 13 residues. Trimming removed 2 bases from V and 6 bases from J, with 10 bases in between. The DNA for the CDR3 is TGTGCCAGCAGTTACCAGGGTGCAAAGACCCAGTACTTC. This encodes CASSYQGAKTQYF.

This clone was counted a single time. The CDR3 loop is CASSLSPTGAGGYTF. The DNA of the CDR3 is TGTGCCAGCAGCTTATCACCTACAGGGGCCGGTGGCTACACCTTC. The rearrangement links TRBV11-2 to TRBJ1-2; 7 positions agree with TRBD1. Germline CDR1 and CDR2: SGHAT and FQNNGV. The CDR3 has 15 amino acids. With 2 bases clipped from V and 7 bases from J, the junction kept 10 bases outside the gene matches.

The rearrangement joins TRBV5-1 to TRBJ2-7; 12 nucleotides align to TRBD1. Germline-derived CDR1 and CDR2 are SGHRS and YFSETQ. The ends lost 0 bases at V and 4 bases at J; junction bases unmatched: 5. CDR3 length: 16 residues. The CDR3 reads CASSLGGTGGLYEQYF. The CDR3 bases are TGCGCCAGCAGCTTGGGCGGGACAGGGGGCTTGTACGAGCAGTACTTC.

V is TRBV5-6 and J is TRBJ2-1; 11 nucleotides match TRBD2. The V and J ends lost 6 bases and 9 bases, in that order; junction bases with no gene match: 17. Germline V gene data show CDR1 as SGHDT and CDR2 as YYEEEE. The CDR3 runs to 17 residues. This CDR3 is CASKPSTLAGGPREQFF. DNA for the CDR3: TGTGCCAGCAAACCTTCAACTTTAGCGGGAGGGCCGCGTGAGCAGTTCTTC.

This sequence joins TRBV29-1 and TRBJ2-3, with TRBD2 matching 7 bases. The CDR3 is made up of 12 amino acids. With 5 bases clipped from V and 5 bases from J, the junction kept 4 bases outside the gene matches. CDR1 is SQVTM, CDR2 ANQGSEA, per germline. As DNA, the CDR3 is TGCAGCGTTCTGGTAGCGGGAGATACGCAGTATTTT. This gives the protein CSVLVAGDTQYF.

The CDR3 nucleotides are TGTGCCAGCAGCAAGTATCAGGTAGATACGCAGTATTTT. It translates to CASSKYQVDTQYF. J is TRBJ2-3 and V is TRBV13; D gene uncertain. This CDR3 has 13 residues. The V end lost 5 bases, the J end lost 5 bases, and 11 bases lay between the germline ends. Germline-derived CDR1 and CDR2 are PRHDT and FYEKMQ (reference sequence).

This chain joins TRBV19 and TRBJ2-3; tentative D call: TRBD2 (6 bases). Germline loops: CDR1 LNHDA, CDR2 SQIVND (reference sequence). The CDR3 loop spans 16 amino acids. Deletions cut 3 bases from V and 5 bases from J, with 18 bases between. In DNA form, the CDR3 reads TGTGCCAGTAGTATTTTGAGTGGAGGGACGGGAGATACGCAGTATTTT. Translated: CASSILSGGTGDTQYF.

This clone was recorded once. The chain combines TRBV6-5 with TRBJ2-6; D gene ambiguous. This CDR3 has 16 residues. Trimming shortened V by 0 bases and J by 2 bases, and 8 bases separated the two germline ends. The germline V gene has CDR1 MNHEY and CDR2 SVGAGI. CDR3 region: CASSYSLGAGANVLTF. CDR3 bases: TGTGCCAGCAGTTACTCGCTTGGAGCTGGGGCCAACGTCCTGACTTTC.

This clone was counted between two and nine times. In DNA form, the CDR3 reads TGTGCCAGCAGCTTAGTCCCTAGCGGGAGGAATGAGCAGTTCTTC. It is translated as CASSLVPSGRNEQFF. The V and J genes are TRBV11-2 and TRBJ2-1, with 11 nucleotides matching TRBD2. This CDR3 has 15 residues. Looked up from germline, CDR1 is SGHAT and CDR2 is FQNNGV. Trimming at V came to 1 base and at J to 7 bases, leaving 3 bases not matched to a gene.

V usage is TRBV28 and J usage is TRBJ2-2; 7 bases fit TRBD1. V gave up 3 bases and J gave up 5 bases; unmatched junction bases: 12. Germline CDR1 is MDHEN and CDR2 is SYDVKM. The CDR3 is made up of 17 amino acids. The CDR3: CASSFRTGIRGTGELFF. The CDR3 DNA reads TGTGCCAGCAGTTTTCGGACAGGCATTAGGGGGACCGGGGAGCTGTTTTTT. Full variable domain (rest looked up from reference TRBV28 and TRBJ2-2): DVKVTQSSRYLVKRTGEKVFLECVQDMDHENMFWYRQDPGLGLRLIYFSYDVKMKEKGDIPEGYSVSREKKERFSLILESASTNQTSMYLCASSFRTGIRGTGELFFGEGSRLTVL.

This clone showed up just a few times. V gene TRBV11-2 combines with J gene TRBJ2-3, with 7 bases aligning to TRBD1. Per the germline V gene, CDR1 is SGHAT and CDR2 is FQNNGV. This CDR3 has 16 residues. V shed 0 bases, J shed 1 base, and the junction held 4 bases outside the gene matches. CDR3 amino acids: CASSLDEGAGTDTQYF. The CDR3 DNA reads TGTGCCAGCAGCTTAGATGAGGGGGCGGGCACAGATACGCAGTATTTT.